The rows below give T cell receptor beta chains drawn from one sample of a study of blood T cell repertoires in COVID-19. Some clones are missing from TCRdb's copy, which holds only in-frame ones; the method was immunoSEQ multiplex PCR. The sample records roughly 180,000 clones, about 86% being singletons. Specimen: peripheral blood. The origin of the receptors is a man aged 18 to 29 with acute or convalescent COVID-19. CDR3s include the opening cysteine and the closing phenylalanine or tryptophan. A D gene is named only where the DNA matches it firmly. Only part of the rows carry a size: once, few, many, or a class if the clone is expanded.

D gene	clone size	CDR3 length	J gene	V gene	CDR3 protein	CDR3 DNA
-	once	17	TRBJ1-2	TRBV18	CASSYTAFGPLNYGYTF	TGTGCCAGCTCTTATACAGCATTCGGTCCCCTTAACTATGGCTACACCTTC
TRBD1	-	16	TRBJ1-6	TRBV7-9	CASSLGMDRGTSPLHF	TGTGCCAGCAGCTTAGGAATGGACAGGGGGACTTCACCCCTCCACTTT
-	once	14	TRBJ1-4	TRBV13	CASSSQGTNEKLFF	TGTGCCAGCAGCTCACAGGGTACTAATGAAAAACTGTTTTTT
-	-	13	TRBJ2-7	TRBV5-1	CASRPRADYEQYF	TGCGCCAGCAGACCGCGAGCCGACTACGAGCAGTACTTC
TRBD1	few	15	TRBJ1-4	TRBV9	CASSAETGGNEKLFF	TGTGCCAGCAGCGCCGAGACAGGGGGTAATGAAAAACTGTTTTTT
TRBD1	-	17	TRBJ2-2	TRBV23-1	CASSQSVQGLCTGELFF	TGCGCCAGCAGTCAATCAGTACAGGGGTTATGCACCGGGGAGCTGTTTTTT
-	-	12	TRBJ1-5	TRBV29-1	CSVAQGDRPQHF	TGCAGCGTTGCACAAGGGGATCGGCCCCAGCATTTT
-	-	13	TRBJ1-1	TRBV12-5	CASGGRLYTEAFF	TGTGCTAGTGGGGGGCGTTTGTATACTGAAGCTTTCTTT
TRBD2	-	16	TRBJ2-4	TRBV11-2	CASSLAGWGLKNIQYF	TGTGCCAGCAGCTTAGCGGGGTGGGGACTAAAAAACATTCAGTACTTC
-	once	12	TRBJ2-1	TRBV30	CAWTGDHNEQFF	TGTGCCTGGACAGGCGACCACAATGAGCAGTTCTTC
-	-	14	TRBJ2-7	TRBV11-3	CASSGRDSRSEQYF	TGTGCCAGCAGCGGGCGGGACTCCCGAAGCGAGCAGTACTTC
-	-	15	TRBJ1-2	TRBV25-1	CASSPSGHKNYGYTF	TGTGCCAGCAGCCCATCAGGACACAAAAACTATGGCTACACCTTC
-	-	16	TRBJ2-6	TRBV27	CASSPPGLSGANVLTF	TGTGCCAGCAGTCCCCCAGGGCTCTCTGGGGCCAACGTCCTGACTTTC
-	-	13	TRBJ2-1	TRBV7-9	CASSPTSANEQFF	TGTGCCAGCAGCCCGACGAGCGCCAATGAGCAGTTCTTC
TRBD1	once	14	TRBJ1-1	TRBV5-1	CASSLRQGGTEAFF	TGCGCCAGCAGCTTGAGGCAGGGGGGCACTGAAGCTTTCTTT
TRBD1	-	15	TRBJ1-3	TRBV9	CASSTRTGGSDTIYF	TGTGCCAGCAGCACCCGGACAGGGGGCTCTGACACCATATATTTT
TRBD1	-	19	TRBJ1-4	TRBV3-1/TRBV3-2	CASSPTGTGHISTNEKLFF	TGTGCCAGCAGCCCAACCGGGACAGGGCACATTTCAACTAATGAAAAACTGTTTTTT
-	once	16	TRBJ1-2	TRBV10-2	CASSEFWDTTNYGYTF	TGCGCCAGCAGTGAGTTTTGGGACACAACTAACTATGGCTACACCTTC
-	-	12	TRBJ1-2	TRBV30	CAWSVQGLGYTF	TGTGCCTGGAGTGTACAGGGCCTGGGCTACACCTTC
-	-	12	TRBJ2-3	TRBV12-3/TRBV12-4	CASSSAPDTQYF	TGTGCCAGCAGTTCAGCCCCGGATACGCAGTATTTT
-	-	15	TRBJ1-2	TRBV6-6	CASSYSKAGPYGYTF	TGTGCCAGCAGTTACTCGAAGGCAGGTCCCTATGGCTACACCTTC
-	-	14	TRBJ1-6	TRBV4-1	CASSQTGSNSPLHF	TGCGCCAGCAGCCAAACAGGGAGTAATTCACCCCTCCACTTT
-	few	13	TRBJ1-2	TRBV6-6	CASSYSTGYGYTF	TGTGCCAGCAGTTACTCGACGGGGTATGGCTACACCTTC
TRBD1	-	17	TRBJ2-1	TRBV7-8	CASSSLITGTGYNEQFF	TGTGCCAGCAGTTCCCTGATTACCGGGACAGGGTACAATGAGCAGTTCTTC
TRBD1	-	18	TRBJ1-1	TRBV19	CASSIDRSQGALNTEAFF	TGTGCCAGTAGTATAGACCGATCACAGGGGGCCCTAAACACTGAAGCTTTCTTT
TRBD1	-	14	TRBJ1-1	TRBV6-4	CASRPTGGTAEAFF	TGTGCCAGCAGGCCGACAGGGGGCACTGCTGAAGCTTTCTTT